These 2 T cell receptor beta chains originate from one sample sequenced in a study of regulatory T cells in long-lasting Graves disease. HTBI primers from iRepertoire and Arm-PCR of CDR3 regions yielded the TCR beta libraries. Via MiXCR, TCRdb re-called the multiplex PCR reads, giving one row per CDR3 protein. The sample carries a few hundred thousand distinct CDR3 sequences, approximately 18% recorded once. The sample's time point: newly diagnosed GD, antithyroid drugs for less than 3 months. Isolated PBMC RNA provided the starting material for the TCR library. The data were also submitted as part of a second study, on T cells in Graves' hyperthyroidism and ophthalmopathy.

The source was peripheral blood mononuclear cells (PBMCs), collected at new diagnosis, from a patient treated with antithyroid drugs. The receptors come from a woman in her 30s with Graves disease.

This sequence joins TRBV20-1 and TRBJ2-5, with D possibly being TRBD2 (5 bases). This CDR3 spans 16 amino acids. The germline V gene has CDR1 DFQATT and CDR2 SNEGSKA (reference sequence). V lost 0 bases and J 0 bases, leaving 14 bases between the germline ends. The CDR3 here is CSARDPSRTDQETQYF. DNA for the CDR3: TGCAGTGCTAGAGACCCGTCGCGGACTGACCAAGAGACCCAGTACTTC.

This clonotype showed up many times. This could be a read error, since a much larger clone is one nucleotide away. The chain employs TRBV5-5 and TRBJ2-1; the D is unclear. Germline-derived CDR1 and CDR2 are SGHKS and YYEKEE (reference sequence). The CDR3 spans 13 residues. The CDR3 nucleotides read TGTGCCGGCAGCTTGGGCGCCTACAATGAGCAGTTCTTC. Amino acids: CAGSLGAYNEQFF.